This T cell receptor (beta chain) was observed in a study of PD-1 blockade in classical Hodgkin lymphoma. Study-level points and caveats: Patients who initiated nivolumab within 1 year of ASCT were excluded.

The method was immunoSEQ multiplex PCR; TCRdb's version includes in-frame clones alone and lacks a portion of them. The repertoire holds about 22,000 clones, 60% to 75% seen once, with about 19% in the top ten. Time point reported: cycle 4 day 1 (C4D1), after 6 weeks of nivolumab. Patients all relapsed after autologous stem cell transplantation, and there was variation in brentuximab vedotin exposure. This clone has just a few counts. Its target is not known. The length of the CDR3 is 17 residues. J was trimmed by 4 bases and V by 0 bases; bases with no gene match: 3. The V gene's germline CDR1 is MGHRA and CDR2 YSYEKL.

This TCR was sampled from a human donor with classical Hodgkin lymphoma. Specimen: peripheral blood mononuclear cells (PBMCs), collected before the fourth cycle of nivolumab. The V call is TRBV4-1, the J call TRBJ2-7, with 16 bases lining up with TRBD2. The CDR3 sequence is CASSQEGLAGGPYEQYF. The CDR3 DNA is TGCGCCAGCAGCCAAGAGGGACTAGCGGGAGGGCCGTACGAGCAGTACTTC.